Each of the 30 T cell receptor beta chains below was sequenced from the same sample in a study of blood T cell repertoires in COVID-19. Clones were sequenced by immunoSEQ multiplex PCR, and TCRdb holds only the in-frame ones, with some missing. Of about 250,000 clones in the sample, more than 85% were seen once. The sequencing sample was made of PBMCs or T cells enriched from blood (not recorded which). Receptors originate from a woman in her forties or fifties who had recovered from COVID-19.

The V gene is TRBV30, the J gene TRBJ1-4, with D hard to call. Trimming left V 3 bases short and J 5 bases short, with 10 bases between. The CDR3 totals 13 residues. Per the germline V gene, CDR1 is GTSNPN and CDR2 is SVGIG (reference sequence). DNA of the CDR3: TGTGCCTGGAGAGCGCCCCTCAATGAAAAACTGTTTTTT. This gives the protein CAWRAPLNEKLFF.

The table lists this clone with a count of one. The gene calls are TRBV28 and TRBJ2-1; 9 positions match TRBD2. V lost 5 bases and J lost 8; bases outside the gene matches: 10. Germline-derived CDR1 and CDR2 are MDHEN and SYDVKM. There are 15 residues in the CDR3. Here the CDR3 reads CASSNTGTSRHEQFF. In nucleotides, the CDR3 is TGTGCCAGCAGTAATACCGGGACTAGCAGGCATGAGCAGTTCTTC.

This sequence joins TRBV7-2 and TRBJ2-5, with D possibly TRBD1 on 5 matching bases. The CDR3 contains 15 residues. V lost 2 bases and J 6 bases, leaving 16 bases between the germline ends. Germline V gene sequence: CDR1 SGHTA, CDR2 FQGNSA. The CDR3 loop reads CASSLFSGKGQTQYF. The CDR3 coding sequence is TGTGCCAGCAGCTTATTCTCAGGGAAGGGTCAGACCCAGTACTTC.

This chain links TRBV6-5 with TRBJ1-2, with 7 bases matching TRBD1. V was pared by 4 bases and J by 6 bases, with 5 bases of the junction left unmatched. CDR1 and CDR2 from the germline V gene are MNHEY and SVGAGI. The CDR3 is made up of 13 amino acids. CDR3 sequence: CASSFGTVDGYTF. As DNA, the CDR3 is TGTGCCAGCAGTTTCGGGACAGTCGATGGCTACACCTTC.

The chain recombines TRBV28 with TRBJ2-7, with 7 bases lining up with TRBD1. Losses at the gene ends were 5 bases for V and 3 bases for J; bases not matched to a gene: 7. Germline lookup yields CDR1 MDHEN and CDR2 SYDVKM. The CDR3 loop spans 14 amino acids. The CDR3 reads CASSVTGKGYEQYF. The CDR3 nucleotides read TGTGCCAGCAGTGTGACAGGGAAGGGCTACGAGCAGTACTTC.

This clone was detected only a few times. The V and J genes are TRBV5-1 and TRBJ2-5, with 8 bases matching TRBD2. CDR1 is SGHRS and CDR2 is YFSETQ in the germline V gene. The CDR3 runs to 15 residues. V was pared by 2 bases and J by 4 bases, with 7 bases of the junction left unmatched. CDR3 protein: CASSLSGGPLETQYF. Written as DNA, the CDR3 is TGCGCCAGCAGCTTATCGGGAGGGCCGTTAGAGACCCAGTACTTC.

The chain links TRBV18 to TRBJ2-7; D uncertain. There are 14 residues in the CDR3. Trimming took 4 bases from V and 1 from J, leaving 11 bases between them. Germline CDR1 reads KGHSH; CDR2 reads LQKENI. The CDR3 here is CASSLTQASYEQYF. CDR3 nucleotides: TGTGCCAGCTCACTAACCCAGGCTTCCTACGAGCAGTACTTC.

The chain joins TRBV4-1 to TRBJ2-1; 10 bases line up with TRBD2. The CDR3 contains 17 residues. With 1 base clipped from V and 4 bases from J, the junction kept 7 bases outside the gene matches. Germline V CDR1 and CDR2: MGHRA, YSYEKL. The CDR3 sequence is CASSQGVQAGGYNEQFF. The CDR3 nucleotides are TGCGCCAGCAGCCAAGGGGTTCAAGCGGGAGGGTACAATGAGCAGTTCTTC.

V is TRBV11-2 and J is TRBJ1-1, with D uncertain. The V end was cut by 4 bases, the J end by 1 base, with 7 bases between. The CDR3 runs 13 residues. CDR1 is SGHAT, CDR2 FQNNGV, per germline. Here the CDR3 DNA reads TGTGCCAGCAGCTACGACTGGAACACTGAAGCTTTCTTT. This translates into CASSYDWNTEAFF.

This clone showed up just a few times. This chain connects TRBV27 to TRBJ1-5, with 8 bases aligning to TRBD1. V trimming: 7 bases; J trimming: 6 bases; junction bases outside the gene matches: 11. Germline assignment: CDR1 MNHEY and CDR2 SMNVEV (reference sequence). The CDR3 extends over 15 amino acids. Here the CDR3 DNA reads TGTGCCAGCACCCCGGACAGGGTTTCAAGTCAGCCCCAGCATTTT. Protein: CASTPDRVSSQPQHF.

V is TRBV14 and J is TRBJ2-7; 9 nucleotides match TRBD1. The CDR3 runs 15 residues. The V segment lost 4 bases and the J segment 3 bases; nucleotides outside the gene matches: 7. In germline, CDR1 is SGHDN, CDR2 FVKESK. As DNA, the CDR3 is TGTGCCAGCAGCCTCCGGGACAGGGCTGGCTACGAGCAGTACTTC. It encodes CASSLRDRAGYEQYF.

V and J are TRBV9 and TRBJ1-6; TRBD1 aligns across 11 bases. V dropped 3 bases and J dropped 7; count of bases not matched to a gene: 12. The germline V gene encodes CDR1 SGDLS and CDR2 YYNGEE. The CDR3 is 18 amino acids. CDR3 region: CASSALPAGTGGNSPLHF. The DNA of the CDR3 is TGTGCCAGCAGCGCCCTCCCCGCAGGGACAGGGGGAAATTCACCCCTCCACTTT.

The chain couples TRBV7-3 to TRBJ1-6, with D unclear. Germline lookup yields CDR1 SGHTA and CDR2 FQGTGA. The V gene lost 5 bases and the J gene lost 9 bases, with 14 bases spanning the gap. The CDR3 extends over 14 amino acids. CDR3 DNA: TGTGCCAGCAGCACAATGGTCGAGGGTTCACCCCTCCACTTT. This gives the protein CASSTMVEGSPLHF.

The V and J genes are TRBV29-1 and TRBJ1-2; D possibly corresponds to TRBD1 (6 bases). The CDR3 contains 11 residues. Trimming took off 5 bases at V and 4 bases at J, with 8 bases between the two ends. CDR1 and CDR2 (germline): SQVTM, ANQGSEA. CDR3 coding DNA: TGCAGCGTTTCAGGGGCCTATGGCTACACCTTC. The encoded protein is CSVSGAYGYTF.

CDR3 residues: CATSRAGTGPTNEKLFF. The CDR3 DNA is TGTGCCACCAGCAGGGCCGGGACAGGTCCAACTAATGAAAAACTGTTTTTT. This chain joins TRBV15 and TRBJ1-4, with 8 bases that match TRBD1. The J segment lost 0 bases and the V segment lost 3 bases, leaving 6 bases of the junction unmatched. Germline CDR1 reads LNHNV; CDR2 reads YYDKDF (reference sequence). The CDR3 length is 17 residues.

The gene calls are TRBV25-1 and TRBJ2-7; 7 bases line up with TRBD2. With 5 bases clipped from V and 7 bases from J, the junction kept 11 bases outside the gene matches. Per the germline V gene, CDR1 is MGHDK and CDR2 is SYGVNS. The CDR3 totals 14 residues. CDR3 coding DNA: TGTGCCAGCAGTCCCGGGGGGTTCTCGAGAGAGCAGTACTTC. It encodes CASSPGGFSREQYF.

The V and J genes are TRBV18 and TRBJ1-2; D may be TRBD1 (6 bases). V shed 3 bases and J shed 8 bases, with 25 bases lying between them. Per the germline V gene, CDR1 is KGHSH and CDR2 is LQKENI. The CDR3 has 17 amino acids. In DNA, the CDR3 is TGTGCCAGCTCACCTAGGGGGAGGGCACAGCAAAGCACAGGCTACACCTTC. Translated, it gives CASSPRGRAQQSTGYTF.

V is TRBV20-1 and J is TRBJ1-1; 8 bases fit TRBD1. The V and J ends lost 3 bases and 2 bases, in that order; junction bases with no gene match: 8. Germline V CDR1 and CDR2: DFQATT, SNEGSKA (reference sequence). This CDR3 comprises 15 residues. DNA of the CDR3: TGCAGTGCTAGTTGGGGGACAGGACTTAACACTGAAGCTTTCTTT. Protein: CSASWGTGLNTEAFF.

The chain links TRBV28 to TRBJ1-1; D is perhaps TRBD1 (5 bases). Germline lookup yields CDR1 MDHEN and CDR2 SYDVKM. This CDR3 contains 16 residues. Trimming cost V 2 bases and J 3 bases, with 16 bases left between them. CDR3 DNA: TGTGCCAGCAGTTTACCCCAGGGTGCGGGGGACACTGAAGCTTTCTTT. It translates to CASSLPQGAGDTEAFF. Full variable domain (rest looked up from reference TRBV28 and TRBJ1-1): DVKVTQSSRYLVKRTGEKVFLECVQDMDHENMFWYRQDPGLGLRLIYFSYDVKMKEKGDIPEGYSVSREKKERFSLILESASTNQTSMYLCASSLPQGAGDTEAFFGQGTRLTVV.

V gene TRBV29-1 combines with J gene TRBJ1-2, with 7 nucleotides matching TRBD1. CDR3 length: 14 amino acids. CDR1 and CDR2 (germline): SQVTM, ANQGSEA. The CDR3 coding sequence is TGCAGAACGAGTAGGACAGGTACTAACTATGGCTACACCTTC. This sequence encodes CRTSRTGTNYGYTF. Using reference TRBV29-1 and TRBJ1-2 for the parts outside the CDR3, the full variable domain is SAVISQKPSRDICQRGTSLTIQCQVDSQVTMMFWYRQQPGQSLTLIATANQGSEATYESGFVIDKFPISRPNLTFSTLTVSNMSPEDSSIYLCRTSRTGTNYGYTFGSGTRLTVV.

V gene TRBV2 combines with J gene TRBJ2-1; the D is unclear. Germline CDR1 is SNHLY and CDR2 is FYNNEI. This CDR3 contains 13 residues. V was cut by 7 bases and J by 9 bases, with 16 bases left in between. CDR3 in DNA: TGTGCCAGCATTACCGGTGAATACGGTGAGCAGTTCTTC. Translation gives CASITGEYGEQFF.

The CDR3 region is CASHGGSYNEQFF. CDR3 sequence (DNA): TGTGCCAGCCATGGCGGCTCCTACAATGAGCAGTTCTTC. This sequence joins TRBV6-5 and TRBJ2-1; D is ambiguous. The length of the CDR3 is 13 residues. Germline V gene lookup returns CDR1 MNHEY and CDR2 SVGAGI. Trimming cost V 8 bases and J 0 bases, with 8 bases left between them.

V gene TRBV6-5 combines with J gene TRBJ1-5, with TRBD1 matching 7 bases. Looked up from germline, CDR1 is MNHEY and CDR2 is SVGAGI. The CDR3 runs 13 residues. V dropped 8 bases and J dropped 1; count of bases not matched to a gene: 2. CDR3 coding DNA: TGTGCCAGCGAGACAGGGAGCAATCAGCCCCAGCATTTT. The encoded protein is CASETGSNQPQHF.

V usage is TRBV7-2 and J usage is TRBJ2-7; maybe TRBD2 (6 bases). The CDR3 consists of 15 residues. Per germline, CDR1 SGHTA and CDR2 FQGNSA. Trimming pared 1 base from V and 0 bases from J, leaving 10 bases between. The CDR3, as DNA: TGTGCCAGCAGCTTAGACCGCGGGACCTCCTACGAGCAGTACTTC. Translation: CASSLDRGTSYEQYF.

The chain combines TRBV15 with TRBJ1-1; tentative D call: TRBD1 (5 bases). V was pared by 3 bases and J by 3 bases, with 11 bases between. The CDR3 runs to 14 residues. Germline V gives CDR1 LNHNV, CDR2 YYDKDF (reference sequence). CDR3 sequence (DNA): TGTGCCACCAGCAGGGAAAGGGGTTACACTGAAGCTTTCTTT. Its translation: CATSRERGYTEAFF.

The chain employs TRBV28 and TRBJ1-6, with a possible D match to TRBD1 (6 bases). Trimming took 4 bases from V and 6 from J, leaving 13 bases between them. Germline V gene data show CDR1 as MDHEN and CDR2 as SYDVKM. The CDR3 sequence is 15 residues long. This chain's CDR3 is CASSYRDVLNSPLHF. The DNA of the CDR3 is TGTGCCAGCAGTTACAGGGACGTGCTTAATTCACCCCTCCACTTT.

The gene calls are TRBV6-5 and TRBJ1-5; D may be TRBD1 (5 bases). V was pared by 8 bases and J by 7 bases, with 21 bases between. Germline loops: CDR1 MNHEY, CDR2 SVGAGI. The CDR3 consists of 15 residues. The CDR3 nucleotides are TGTGCCAGCGGGGACCCGGGGGGTGTAGGACAGCCCCAGCATTTT. It yields the protein CASGDPGGVGQPQHF.

The chain uses TRBV9 and TRBJ2-2; 10 nucleotides agree with TRBD1. CDR3 size: 16 residues. The germline gives CDR1 SGDLS, CDR2 YYNGEE. The V and J ends lost 5 bases and 1 base, in that order; junction bases with no gene match: 5. The CDR3 loop is CASSADRGRNTGELFF. Written as DNA, the CDR3 is TGTGCCAGCAGTGCGGACAGGGGGAGGAACACCGGGGAGCTGTTTTTT.

In its sample, this clone was seen once. The genes are TRBV30 and TRBJ1-5, with 7 positions matching TRBD1. The CDR3 has 14 residues. Looked up from germline, CDR1 is GTSNPN and CDR2 is SVGIG (reference sequence). The trim removed 1 base at V and 7 bases at J, leaving 7 bases unmatched. The CDR3 region has the DNA TGTGCCTGGAGTGGAAACAGGGGCGACCAGCCCCAGCATTTT. The encoded protein is CAWSGNRGDQPQHF.

This rearrangement joins TRBV29-1 to TRBJ1-2; D is unclear. The germline V gene has CDR1 SQVTM and CDR2 ANQGSEA. Deletions cut 4 bases from V and 2 bases from J, with 11 bases between. The CDR3 has 13 amino acids. CDR3 amino acids: CSVGGHENYGYTF. CDR3 DNA sequence: TGCAGCGTTGGAGGCCACGAGAACTATGGCTACACCTTC.